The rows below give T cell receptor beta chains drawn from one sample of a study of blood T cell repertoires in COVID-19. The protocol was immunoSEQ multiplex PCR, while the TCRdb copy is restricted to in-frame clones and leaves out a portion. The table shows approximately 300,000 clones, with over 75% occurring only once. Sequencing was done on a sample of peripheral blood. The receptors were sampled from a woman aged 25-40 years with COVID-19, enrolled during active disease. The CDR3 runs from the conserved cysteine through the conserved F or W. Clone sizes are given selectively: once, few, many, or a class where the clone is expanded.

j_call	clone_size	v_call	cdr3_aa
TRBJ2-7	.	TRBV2	CASSDYTGGFRTYEQYF
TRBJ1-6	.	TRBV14	CASSQGTGVSPLHF
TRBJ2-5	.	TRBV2	CASTQGRGLGQETQYF
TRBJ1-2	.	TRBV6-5	CASSPRGGKIYGYTF
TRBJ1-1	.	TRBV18	CASSGTGGNTEAFF
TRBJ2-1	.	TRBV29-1	CSVSRTGGHEQFF
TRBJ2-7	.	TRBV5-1	CASRFAGGAAYEQYF
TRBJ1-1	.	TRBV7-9	CASSFRENTEAFF
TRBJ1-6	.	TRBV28	CASSPVSYNSPLHF
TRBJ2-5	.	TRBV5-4	CASSFRQDQETQYF
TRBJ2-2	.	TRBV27	CASSRRGPGELFF
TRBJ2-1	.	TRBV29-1	CSVVAEGYNEQFF
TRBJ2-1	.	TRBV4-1	CASSQVTGLAGDNEQFF
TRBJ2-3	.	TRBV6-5	CASSRTDTDTQYF
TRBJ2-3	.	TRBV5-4	CASSLASSGSYTQYF
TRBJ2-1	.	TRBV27	CASSLPPTGAGNEQFF
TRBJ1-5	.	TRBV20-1	CSASRDRGQGQPQHF
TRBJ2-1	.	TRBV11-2	CASSLQGSYNEQFF
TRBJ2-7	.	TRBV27	CASSSSGTGLYEQYF
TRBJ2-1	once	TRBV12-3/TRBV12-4	CASSPSVVNEQFF
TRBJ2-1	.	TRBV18	CASSSTEYNEQFF
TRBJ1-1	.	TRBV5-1	CASSWGAAGNTEAFF
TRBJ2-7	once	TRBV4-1	CASSQDGTGTSYEQYF
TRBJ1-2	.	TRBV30	CAWALPTGGFMNYGYTF
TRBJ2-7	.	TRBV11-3	CASSLGPGVYDEQYF
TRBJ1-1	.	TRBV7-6	CASSLSATGGTEAFF
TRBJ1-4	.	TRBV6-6	CASSYSTAAPNEKLFF
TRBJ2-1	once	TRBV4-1	CASSQDLQLYNEQFF
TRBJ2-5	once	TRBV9	CASSGTSGAGETQYF
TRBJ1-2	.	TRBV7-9	CASSQGTNYGYTF
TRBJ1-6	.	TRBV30	CAWSQGVNSPLHF